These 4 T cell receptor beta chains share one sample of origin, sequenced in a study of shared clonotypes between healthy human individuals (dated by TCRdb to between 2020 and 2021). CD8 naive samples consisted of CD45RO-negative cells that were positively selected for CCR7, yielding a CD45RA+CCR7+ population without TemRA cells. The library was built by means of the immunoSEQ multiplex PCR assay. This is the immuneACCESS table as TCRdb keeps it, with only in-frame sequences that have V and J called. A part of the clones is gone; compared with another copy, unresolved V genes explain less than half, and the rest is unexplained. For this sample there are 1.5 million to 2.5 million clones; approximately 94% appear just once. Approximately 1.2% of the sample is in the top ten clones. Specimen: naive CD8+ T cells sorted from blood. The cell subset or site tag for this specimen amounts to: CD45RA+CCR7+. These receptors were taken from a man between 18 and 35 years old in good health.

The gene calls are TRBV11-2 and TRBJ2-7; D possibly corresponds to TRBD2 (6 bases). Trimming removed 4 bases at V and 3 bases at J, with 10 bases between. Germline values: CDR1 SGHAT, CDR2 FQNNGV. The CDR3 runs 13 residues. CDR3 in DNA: TGTGCCAGCAGCTACGGGACTTACTACGAGCAGTACTTC. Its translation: CASSYGTYYEQYF.

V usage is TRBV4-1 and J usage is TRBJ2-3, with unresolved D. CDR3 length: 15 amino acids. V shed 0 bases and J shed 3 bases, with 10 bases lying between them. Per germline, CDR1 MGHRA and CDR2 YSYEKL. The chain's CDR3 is CASSQEGGWTDTQYF. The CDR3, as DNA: TGCGCCAGCAGCCAAGAAGGTGGGTGGACAGATACGCAGTATTTT.

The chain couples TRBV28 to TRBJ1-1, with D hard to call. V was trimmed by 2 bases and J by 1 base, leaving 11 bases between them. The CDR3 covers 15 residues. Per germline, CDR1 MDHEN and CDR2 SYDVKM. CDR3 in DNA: TGTGCCAGCAGTTTAGACGGATTCGGGAACACTGAAGCTTTCTTT. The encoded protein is CASSLDGFGNTEAFF.

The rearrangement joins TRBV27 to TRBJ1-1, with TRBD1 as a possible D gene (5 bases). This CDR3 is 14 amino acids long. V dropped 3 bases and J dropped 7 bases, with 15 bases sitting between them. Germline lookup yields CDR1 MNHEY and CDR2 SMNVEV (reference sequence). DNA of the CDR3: TGTGCCAGCAGTTTTCTGGGGGGTAGCGGTGAAGCTTTCTTT. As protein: CASSFLGGSGEAFF.